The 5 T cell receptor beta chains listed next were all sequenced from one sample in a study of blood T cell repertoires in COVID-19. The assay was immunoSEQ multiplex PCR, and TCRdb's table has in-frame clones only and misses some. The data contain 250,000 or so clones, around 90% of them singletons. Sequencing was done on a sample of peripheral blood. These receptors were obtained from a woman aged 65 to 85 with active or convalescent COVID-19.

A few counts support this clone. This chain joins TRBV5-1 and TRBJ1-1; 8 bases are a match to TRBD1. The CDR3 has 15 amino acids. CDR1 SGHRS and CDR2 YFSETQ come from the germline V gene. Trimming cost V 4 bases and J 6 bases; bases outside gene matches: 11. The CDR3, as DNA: TGCGCCAGCAGCCCTACTGGACAGGGAGGACCTGAAGCTTTCTTT. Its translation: CASSPTGQGGPEAFF.

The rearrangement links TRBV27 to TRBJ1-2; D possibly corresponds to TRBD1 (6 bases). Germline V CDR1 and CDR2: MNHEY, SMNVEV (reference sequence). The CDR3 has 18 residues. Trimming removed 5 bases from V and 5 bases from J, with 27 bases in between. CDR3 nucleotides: TGTGCCAGCAGTACATATGTCCGGGCAGGGGCGAGGCCGTATGGCTACACCTTC. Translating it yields CASSTYVRAGARPYGYTF.

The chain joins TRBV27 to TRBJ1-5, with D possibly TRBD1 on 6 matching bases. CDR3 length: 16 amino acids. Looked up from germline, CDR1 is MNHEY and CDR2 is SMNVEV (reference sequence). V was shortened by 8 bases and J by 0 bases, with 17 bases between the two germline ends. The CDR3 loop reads CASRRDTHYSNQPQHF. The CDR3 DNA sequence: TGTGCCAGCCGCAGGGACACTCACTATAGCAATCAGCCCCAGCATTTT.

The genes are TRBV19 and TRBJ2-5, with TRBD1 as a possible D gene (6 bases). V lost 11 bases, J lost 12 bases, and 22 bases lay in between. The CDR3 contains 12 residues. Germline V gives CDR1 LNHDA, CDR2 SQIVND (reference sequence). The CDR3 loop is CASSDYRAIKYF. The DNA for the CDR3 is TGTGCCTCCTCCGATTACAGGGCGATTAAGTACTTC.

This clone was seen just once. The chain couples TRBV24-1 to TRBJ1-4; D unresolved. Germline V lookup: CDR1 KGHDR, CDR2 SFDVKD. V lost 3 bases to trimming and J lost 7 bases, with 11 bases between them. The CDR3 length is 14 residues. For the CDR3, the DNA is TGTGCCACCAGTGATAGTAAAGGAGCTGAAAAACTGTTTTTT. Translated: CATSDSKGAEKLFF.